Below, 10 T cell receptor beta chains from the same sample are listed, as sequenced in a study of T-cell memory formation after mild COVID-19. TCRdb processed the 5' RACE reads anew with MiXCR; each CDR3 protein has one entry. The sample consists of under 250,000 distinct CDR3 sequences, around 26% of them appearing once. The sequencing input was PBMCs or a T cell subset sorted from them (not recorded which). Every receptor here comes from an adult woman who had mild COVID-19 (a few samples of this study predate the infection). Cell type and time point are not known.

This clonotype was recorded once. This chain joins TRBV4-1 and TRBJ2-5; 7 bases match TRBD2. The germline CDR1 and CDR2 sequences are MGHRA and YSYEKL. The CDR3 spans 13 residues. Germline trimming cut 1 base from V and 5 bases from J; bases unmatched to any gene: 1. CDR3 sequence reads: CASSQGRGETQYF. For the CDR3, the DNA is TGCGCCAGCAGCCAAGGGCGGGGGGAGACCCAGTACTTC.

The chain recombines TRBV6-6 with TRBJ2-1; 9 nucleotides line up with TRBD1. In germline, CDR1 is MNHNY, CDR2 SVGAGI (reference sequence). V lost 6 bases and J lost 4; bases outside the gene matches: 7. The CDR3 is made up of 15 amino acids. DNA for the CDR3: TGTGCCAGCAGCAACGGACAGGGGCGGTACAATGAGCAGTTCTTC. Encoded protein: CASSNGQGRYNEQFF.

This clonotype was found a few times. The chain recombines TRBV4-1 with TRBJ2-3, with D hard to call. CDR1 and CDR2 from the germline V gene are MGHRA and YSYEKL. V gave up 1 base and J gave up 0 bases, with 8 bases separating them. The CDR3 is 15 amino acids. CDR3 in DNA: TGCGCCAGCAGCCAAGTAGTTCCTAGCACAGATACGCAGTATTTT. This gives the protein CASSQVVPSTDTQYF.

V gene TRBV4-3 combines with J gene TRBJ2-3; 12 bases align to TRBD1. V shed 1 base, J shed 6 bases, and the junction held 8 bases outside the gene matches. CDR1 and CDR2 (germline): LGHNA, YSLEER. CDR3 length equals 17 residues. This CDR3 is CASSQGPGQGAGDTQYF. The DNA for the CDR3 is TGCGCCAGCAGCCAAGGACCGGGACAGGGGGCAGGTGATACGCAGTATTTT.

This clonotype was recorded many times. At one end the junction does not follow the germline gene, possibly because of a read error. The gene calls are TRBV7-7 and TRBJ2-7; D possibly corresponds to TRBD2 (6 bases). The CDR3 has 14 amino acids. Germline V gene data show CDR1 as SSHAT and CDR2 as FNYEAQ (reference sequence). DNA of the CDR3: TGTGCTAGCAGCTTAGCGGAGGCTACCTACGAGCAGTACTTC. Translating gives CASSLAEATYEQYF.

This clonotype appeared a few times. The rearrangement links TRBV27 to TRBJ2-2; 12 bases line up with TRBD2. The CDR3 sequence is 16 residues long. Germline CDR1 is MNHEY and CDR2 is SMNVEV (reference sequence). Trimming removed 5 bases from V and 6 bases from J; junction bases left unmatched: 7. In DNA, the CDR3 is TGTGCCAGCAGTACTAAGACTAGCGGGAGTCCCGGGGAGCTGTTTTTT. Translating it yields CASSTKTSGSPGELFF.

This chain connects TRBV25-1 to TRBJ2-7; the match to TRBD2 covers 14 bases. Trimming cost V 3 bases and J 5 bases; bases outside gene matches: 6. The CDR3 consists of 16 residues. Germline loops: CDR1 MGHDK, CDR2 SYGVNS. The CDR3 loop reads CASSEARTSGRNEQYF. As DNA, the CDR3 is TGTGCCAGCAGTGAGGCCCGGACTAGCGGGAGGAACGAGCAGTACTTC.

In its sample, this clonotype was seen a few times. The chain recombines TRBV5-6 with TRBJ1-2, with D possibly TRBD1 on 5 matching bases. Trimming stripped 4 bases from V and 4 bases from J, with 11 bases between. There are 13 residues in the CDR3. Germline CDR1 is SGHDT and CDR2 is YYEEEE. The CDR3 sequence: CASSRGGVYGYTF. The CDR3 DNA is TGTGCCAGCAGCCGGGGCGGGGTCTATGGCTACACCTTC.

This clonotype has only a few counts. The V call is TRBV5-5, the J call TRBJ2-7; D ambiguous. The V end was cut by 3 bases, the J end by 3 bases, with 16 bases between. Germline loops: CDR1 SGHKS, CDR2 YYEKEE (reference sequence). CDR3 size: 15 residues. DNA for the CDR3: TGTGCCAGCAGCTCTTTGACGGCCCTTGGCTACGAGCAGTACTTC. This encodes CASSSLTALGYEQYF.

The J gene is TRBJ2-7, the V gene TRBV19, with TRBD2 identical over 9 bases. CDR1 and CDR2 (germline): LNHDA, SQIVND (reference sequence). The trim removed 5 bases at V and 3 bases at J, leaving 14 bases unmatched. The CDR3 consists of 17 residues. The chain's CDR3 is CASSGPVVAGVVYEQYF. As DNA, the CDR3 is TGTGCCAGTAGTGGCCCGGTAGTAGCGGGGGTTGTCTACGAGCAGTACTTC.